This passage covers 15 T cell receptor beta chains from one sample sequenced in a study of T-cell reconstitution after alpha-beta-depleted transplantation in children (dated by TCRdb to about 2016). The library was built by means of PCR. For sequencing, an Illumina HiSeq 2500 was employed. TCR library preparation used molecular barcoding, with unique molecular identifiers applied to normalize quantification of the TCRbeta repertoire. The public reads were reprocessed in TCRdb via fastp at Q25 and MiXCR, keeping in-frame beta chains. Every distinct CDR3 protein forms one entry, paired with its most common genes and DNA. This sample holds 780,000 or so distinct CDR3 sequences; roughly 15% were observed only once. The ten top clones hold 5% of the sample. The treatment or condition label of this sample denotes: allogeneic hematopoietic cell transplantation with graft depleted of TCRalphabeta T cells and CD19 B cells.

The sample was PBMCs, mostly from graft donor cells, taken 360 days after TCRalphabeta/CD19-depleted stem cell transplant. These TCRs come from a male patient younger than 18 who had a stem cell transplant for acute lymphoblastic leukemia, so the T cells may come from the graft donor.

CDR3 in amino acids: CSASPGANEQYF. DNA of the CDR3: TGCAGTGCTAGTCCAGGGGCCAACGAGCAGTACTTC. The J gene is TRBJ2-7, the V gene TRBV20-1, with a weak D call TRBD1 (6 bases). The CDR3 is made up of 12 amino acids. V lost 3 bases and J 5 bases, leaving 11 bases between the germline ends. From germline, CDR1 is DFQATT and CDR2 SNEGSKA (reference sequence).

The chain couples TRBV5-6 to TRBJ2-7; D perhaps matches TRBD2 (5 bases). The CDR3 spans 13 residues. Germline CDR1 and CDR2: SGHDT and YYEEEE. The V end was cut by 2 bases, the J end by 5 bases, with 11 bases between. The CDR3, as DNA: TGTGCCAGCAGCTTTGTGGGAGTGGACGAGCAGTACTTC. Its protein is CASSFVGVDEQYF.

The CDR3 protein is CASSRTRPFNNEQFF. In DNA, the CDR3 is TGTGCCAGCAGTCGGACTAGACCCTTCAACAATGAGCAGTTCTTC. The chain carries TRBV2 and TRBJ2-1; TRBD2 matches at 7 bases. V lost 5 bases and J lost 5; bases outside the gene matches: 9. This CDR3 is 15 amino acids long. Germline V gene lookup returns CDR1 SNHLY and CDR2 FYNNEI.

This clonotype has only a few counts. This chain connects TRBV7-6 to TRBJ2-3; 13 nucleotides match TRBD2. Germline lookup yields CDR1 SGHVS and CDR2 FNYEAQ. Trimming cost V 5 bases and J 4 bases; bases outside gene matches: 9. The length of the CDR3 is 17 residues. For the CDR3, the DNA is TGTGCCAGCAGCACCAGGACTAGCGGGAGTAGGCCAGATACGCAGTATTTT. Protein: CASSTRTSGSRPDTQYF.

As DNA, the CDR3 is TGTGCCAGCAGTTACACTACTAGCGGAGGCTACTACGAGCAGTACTTC. This gives the protein CASSYTTSGGYYEQYF. This rearrangement joins TRBV6-5 to TRBJ2-7; 8 positions match TRBD2. The V and J ends lost 2 bases and 3 bases, in that order; junction bases with no gene match: 9. The CDR3 covers 16 residues. The germline CDR1 and CDR2 sequences are MNHEY and SVGAGI.

This clonotype has at least ten counts. This chain joins TRBV7-2 and TRBJ1-1; 7 bases map to TRBD1. Germline CDR1 SGHTA, CDR2 FQGNSA. The trim removed 6 bases at V and 8 bases at J, leaving 9 bases unmatched. The CDR3 spans 13 residues. The CDR3 sequence is CASSFSGTAEAFF. In DNA, the CDR3 is TGTGCCAGCAGTTTCAGCGGGACAGCAGAAGCTTTCTTT.

The sample holds a few counts of this clonotype. The rearrangement links TRBV20-1 to TRBJ2-2, with no clear D. V lost 2 bases and J lost 6, with 13 bases in between. This CDR3 has 14 amino acids. Germline V gene data show CDR1 as DFQATT and CDR2 as SNEGSKA (reference sequence). The CDR3 DNA reads TGCAGTGCTAGATCCTATAGTGGGCCCGGGGAGCTGTTTTTT. Amino acids: CSARSYSGPGELFF.

In its sample, this clonotype was seen a few times. The chain has TRBV7-9 and TRBJ2-7, with D possibly TRBD2 on 5 matching bases. The CDR3 is 15 amino acids. Trimming pared 2 bases from V and 4 bases from J, leaving 15 bases between. The germline gives CDR1 SEHNR, CDR2 FQNEAQ (reference sequence). CDR3 amino acids: CASSLSFGVGYEQYF. Written as DNA, the CDR3 is TGTGCCAGCAGCTTATCGTTCGGGGTAGGTTACGAGCAGTACTTC.

The V gene is TRBV20-1, the J gene TRBJ2-1; 11 nucleotides match TRBD2. Trimming removed 6 bases from V and 3 bases from J; junction bases left unmatched: 19. Germline V gives CDR1 DFQATT, CDR2 SNEGSKA (reference sequence). The CDR3 consists of 19 residues. CDR3 nucleotide sequence: TGCAGTGCCCCTGCTCTGACTAGCGGGGCGCCAACAGTCTACAATGAGCAGTTCTTC. Its translation: CSAPALTSGAPTVYNEQFF.

This clonotype was counted between two and nine times. V is TRBV24-1 and J is TRBJ2-3, with 8 bases aligning to TRBD2. The germline CDR1 and CDR2 sequences are KGHDR and SFDVKD. Unmatched junction bases numbered 7, after V lost 3 bases and J lost 3 bases. This CDR3 has 16 amino acids. In DNA, the CDR3 is TGTGCCACCAGTGATGGAGCGGGAGATTTTACAGATACGCAGTATTTT. It translates to CATSDGAGDFTDTQYF.

This clonotype was seen a few times. The V gene is TRBV7-6, the J gene TRBJ1-1, with no clear D. CDR1 and CDR2 (germline): SGHVS, FNYEAQ. V gave up 5 bases and J gave up 1 base, with 14 bases separating them. The CDR3 contains 15 residues. CDR3 DNA: TGTGCCAGCAGCCCGGGGAACATAAAGAACACTGAAGCTTTCTTT. Residues: CASSPGNIKNTEAFF.

Only one count was recorded for this clonotype. This chain links TRBV20-1 with TRBJ1-5; D not certain. V was trimmed by 4 bases and J by 8 bases, leaving 12 bases between them. The CDR3 runs to 12 residues. Germline CDR1 and CDR2: DFQATT and SNEGSKA (reference sequence). CDR3 amino acids: CSAKRSEEPQHF. DNA for the CDR3: TGCAGTGCTAAACGGAGTGAAGAGCCCCAGCATTTT.

This clonotype was counted a few times. The chain is built from TRBV6-1 and TRBJ1-6; perhaps TRBD1 as D (5 bases). Trimming pared 1 base from V and 11 bases from J, leaving 15 bases between. The CDR3 is 15 amino acids. Per the germline V gene, CDR1 is MNHNS and CDR2 is SASEGT. The CDR3 DNA reads as TGTGCCAGCAGTGAAGAGGCGGGTGTAGGGGCACCCCTCCACTTT. It encodes CASSEEAGVGAPLHF.

This clonotype has a handful of counts. The chain employs TRBV5-1 and TRBJ1-1; TRBD1 agrees at 7 bases. V trimming: 4 bases; J trimming: 3 bases; junction bases outside the gene matches: 9. The CDR3 sequence is 15 residues long. The germline V gene encodes CDR1 SGHRS and CDR2 YFSETQ. CDR3 sequence reads: CASSRTGTAHTEAFF. CDR3 nucleotides: TGCGCCAGCAGCAGAACCGGGACAGCCCACACTGAAGCTTTCTTT.

This chain links TRBV3-1 with TRBJ1-5; no definite D call. CDR1 is LGHDT, CDR2 YNNKEL, per germline (reference sequence). The CDR3 runs to 18 residues. V lost 6 bases, J lost 9 bases, and 30 bases lay in between. The CDR3 sequence is CASRISSKAGTTFGPQHF. The CDR3 DNA reads TGTGCCAGCAGAATTAGCAGTAAGGCAGGCACCACGTTTGGGCCCCAGCATTTT.